The clone carrying this TCR beta chain appeared once. This sample stems from a study of blood T cell repertoires in COVID-19. This table comes from immunoSEQ multiplex PCR, and its TCRdb copy is limited to in-frame clones, with some not included. The sample carries approximately 170,000 clones, roughly 85% recorded once. The CDR3 runs 14 residues. V lost 8 bases to trimming and J lost 1 base, with 11 bases between them. Germline V gene lookup returns CDR1 SEHNR and CDR2 FQNEAQ (reference sequence). The genes are TRBV7-9 and TRBJ2-2; no definite D call. What was sequenced was PBMCs or T cells enriched from blood (not recorded which). The TCR was taken from a woman between 18 and 30 years old who had recovered from COVID-19. The CDR3 DNA reads as TGTGCCAGCTATCTCCCAGGGAACACCGGGGAGCTGTTTTTT. This codes for CASYLPGNTGELFF.